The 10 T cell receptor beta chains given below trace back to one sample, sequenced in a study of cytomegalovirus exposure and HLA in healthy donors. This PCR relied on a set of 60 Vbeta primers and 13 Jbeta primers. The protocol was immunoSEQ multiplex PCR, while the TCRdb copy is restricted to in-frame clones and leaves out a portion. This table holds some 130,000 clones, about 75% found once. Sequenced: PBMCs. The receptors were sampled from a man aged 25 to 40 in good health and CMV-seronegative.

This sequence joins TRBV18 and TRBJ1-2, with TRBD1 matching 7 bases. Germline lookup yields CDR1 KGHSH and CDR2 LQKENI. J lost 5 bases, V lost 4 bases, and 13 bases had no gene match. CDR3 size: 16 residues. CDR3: CASSQSRQGGGYGYTF. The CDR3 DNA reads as TGTGCCAGCTCACAGAGTCGACAGGGTGGAGGGTATGGCTACACCTTC.

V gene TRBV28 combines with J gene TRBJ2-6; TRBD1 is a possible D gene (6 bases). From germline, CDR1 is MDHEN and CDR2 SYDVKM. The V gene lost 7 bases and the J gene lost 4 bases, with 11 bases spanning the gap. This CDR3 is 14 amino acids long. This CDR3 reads CASTRGSGANVLTF. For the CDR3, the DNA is TGTGCCAGCACGAGGGGGTCGGGGGCCAACGTCCTGACTTTC.

DNA of the CDR3: TGTGCCAGCAGCGTAGCTCAGAGAGGGAACTATGGCTACACCTTC. Translated, it gives CASSVAQRGNYGYTF. The chain uses TRBV9 and TRBJ1-2; no clear D. V was clipped by 0 bases and J by 2 bases, with 11 bases between them. Germline CDR1 reads SGDLS; CDR2 reads YYNGEE. This CDR3 is built from 15 residues.

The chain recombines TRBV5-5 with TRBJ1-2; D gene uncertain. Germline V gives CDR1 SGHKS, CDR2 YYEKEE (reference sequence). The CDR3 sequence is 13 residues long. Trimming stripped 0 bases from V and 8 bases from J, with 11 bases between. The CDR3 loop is CASSLGGNEGYTF. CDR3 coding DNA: TGTGCCAGCAGCTTGGGAGGGAACGAAGGCTACACCTTC. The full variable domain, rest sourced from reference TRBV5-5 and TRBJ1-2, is DAGVTQSPTHLIKTRGQQVTLRCSPISGHKSVSWYQQVLGQGPQFIFQYYEKEERGRGNFPDRFSARQFPNYSSELNVNALLLGDSALYLCASSLGGNEGYTFGSGTRLTVV.

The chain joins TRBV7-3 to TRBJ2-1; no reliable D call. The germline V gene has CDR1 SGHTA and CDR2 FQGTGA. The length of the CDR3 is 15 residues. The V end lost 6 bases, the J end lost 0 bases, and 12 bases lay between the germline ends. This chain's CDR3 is CASSFGPGSYNEQFF. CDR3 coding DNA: TGTGCCAGCAGTTTCGGCCCAGGCTCCTACAATGAGCAGTTCTTC.

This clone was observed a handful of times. CDR3 loop: CASSYRQGNQPQHF. CDR3 nucleotides: TGTGCCAGCAGCTATAGACAGGGCAATCAGCCCCAGCATTTT. The chain links TRBV7-2 to TRBJ1-5; tentatively, D is TRBD1 (6 bases). The germline V gene encodes CDR1 SGHTA and CDR2 FQGNSA. V gave up 4 bases and J gave up 2 bases, with 9 bases separating them. CDR3 length: 14 residues.

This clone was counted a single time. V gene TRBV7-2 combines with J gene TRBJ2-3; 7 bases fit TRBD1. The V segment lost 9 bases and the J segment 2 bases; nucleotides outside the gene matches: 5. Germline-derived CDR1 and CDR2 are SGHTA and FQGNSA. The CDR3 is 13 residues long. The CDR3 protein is CASTRGNTDTQYF. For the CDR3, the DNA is TGTGCCAGTACCAGGGGGAACACAGATACGCAGTATTTT.

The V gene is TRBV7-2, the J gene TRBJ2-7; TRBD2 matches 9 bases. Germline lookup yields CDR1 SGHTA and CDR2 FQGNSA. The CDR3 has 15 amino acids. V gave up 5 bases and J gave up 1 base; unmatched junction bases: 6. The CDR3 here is CASSRSSGTSYEQYF. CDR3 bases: TGTGCCAGCAGCAGGTCTAGCGGGACGTCCTACGAGCAGTACTTC. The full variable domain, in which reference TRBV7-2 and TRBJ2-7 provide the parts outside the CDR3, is GAGVSQSPSNKVTEKGKDVELRCDPISGHTALYWYRQSLGQGLEFLIYFQGNSAPDKSGLPSDRFSAERTGGSVSTLTIQRTQQEDSAVYLCASSRSSGTSYEQYFGPGTRLTVT.

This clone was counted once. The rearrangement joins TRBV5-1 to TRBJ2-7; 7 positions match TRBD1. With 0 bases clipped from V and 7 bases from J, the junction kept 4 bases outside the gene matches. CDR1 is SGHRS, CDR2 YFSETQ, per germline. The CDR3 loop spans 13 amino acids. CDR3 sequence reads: CASSLEGAGEQYF. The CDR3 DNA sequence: TGCGCCAGCAGCTTGGAGGGGGCTGGGGAGCAGTACTTC. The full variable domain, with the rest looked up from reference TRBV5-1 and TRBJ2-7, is KAGVTQTPRYLIKTRGQQVTLSCSPISGHRSVSWYQQTPGQGLQFLFEYFSETQRNKGNFPGRFSGRQFSNSRSEMNVSTLELGDSALYLCASSLEGAGEQYFGPGTRLTVT.

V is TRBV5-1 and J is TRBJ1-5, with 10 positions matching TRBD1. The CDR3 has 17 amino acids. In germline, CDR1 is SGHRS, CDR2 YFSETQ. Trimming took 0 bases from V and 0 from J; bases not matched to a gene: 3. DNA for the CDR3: TGCGCCAGCAGCTTGGGGACAGGGGGATTTAGCAATCAGCCCCAGCATTTT. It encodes CASSLGTGGFSNQPQHF.